This entry lists 17 T cell receptor beta chains sequenced from one sample in a study of early T cells in non-severe SARS-CoV-2 infection. Using its own MiXCR run on the 5' RACE reads, TCRdb lists one record per CDR3 protein. The sample records 80,000 to 100,000 distinct CDR3 sequences, 11% being singletons. The specimen was whole blood, collected at baseline. The receptors were gathered from an adult who was a healthcare worker with PCR-confirmed SARS-CoV-2 infection or an uninfected control (not recorded which).

This clonotype was observed a handful of times. The rearrangement links TRBV29-1 to TRBJ1-1; no firm D call. Germline assignment: CDR1 SQVTM and CDR2 ANQGSEA. The CDR3 spans 12 residues. Trimming stripped 5 bases from V and 5 bases from J, with 12 bases between. The CDR3 bases are TGCAGCGTTCGCGCGGGTGGGACTGAAGCTTTCTTT. Protein: CSVRAGGTEAFF.

The DNA of the CDR3 is TGCGCCAGCAGCTTGGACGGACAGGTAGCCTACGAGCAGTACTTC. It encodes CASSLDGQVAYEQYF. The chain recombines TRBV5-1 with TRBJ2-7; 7 nucleotides line up with TRBD1. Germline V gene lookup returns CDR1 SGHRS and CDR2 YFSETQ. This CDR3 comprises 15 residues. Germline trimming cut 0 bases from V and 2 bases from J; bases unmatched to any gene: 5.

This clonotype was found a few times. The V and J genes are TRBV30 and TRBJ2-3, with 8 bases fitting TRBD2. Germline CDR1 reads GTSNPN; CDR2 reads SVGIG (reference sequence). V shed 8 bases, J shed 0 bases, and the junction held 10 bases outside the gene matches. CDR3 size: 15 residues. CDR3 bases: TGTGCCGGAATCCCGGGACTAGGTAGCACAGATACGCAGTATTTT. Translated, it gives CAGIPGLGSTDTQYF.

This clonotype came up many times. The rearrangement joins TRBV20-1 to TRBJ2-5; perhaps TRBD2 as D (7 bases). The ends were cut back, 5 bases at V and 0 bases at J, with 13 bases in the middle. The CDR3 runs 14 residues. Germline V gives CDR1 DFQATT, CDR2 SNEGSKA (reference sequence). The CDR3 DNA reads as TGCAGTGCTTCCAAAGGGGGGGACCAAGAGACCCAGTACTTC. Translation gives CSASKGGDQETQYF.

This clonotype was picked up many times. The J gene is TRBJ2-3, the V gene TRBV5-6; weak D call: TRBD2 (6 bases). The CDR3 is 16 amino acids. Trimming cost V 0 bases and J 3 bases, with 14 bases left between them. Germline V gene sequence: CDR1 SGHDT, CDR2 YYEEEE. The CDR3 nucleotides read TGTGCCAGCAGCTTGGTTCTAGCGATCGGGACAGATACGCAGTATTTT. Translated, it gives CASSLVLAIGTDTQYF.

The rearrangement uses TRBV20-1 and TRBJ2-3; 8 nucleotides agree with TRBD1. V was pared by 5 bases and J by 1 base, with 14 bases of the junction left unmatched. This CDR3 spans 17 amino acids. The V gene's germline CDR1 is DFQATT and CDR2 SNEGSKA (reference sequence). This chain's CDR3 is CSAGGTGALKGTDTQYF. For the CDR3, the DNA is TGCAGTGCTGGCGGGACAGGAGCCCTTAAGGGCACAGATACGCAGTATTTT.

This clonotype came up a few times. This chain's CDR3 is CASSLAGLAGTGELFF. Written as DNA, the CDR3 is TGTGCCAGCAGCTTAGCCGGACTAGCGGGGACCGGGGAGCTGTTTTTT. This sequence joins TRBV7-8 and TRBJ2-2, with 12 nucleotides matching TRBD2. Unmatched junction bases numbered 1, after V lost 0 bases and J lost 5 bases. Germline V CDR1 and CDR2: SGHVS, FQNEAQ. CDR3 length: 16 residues.

The chain combines TRBV11-2 with TRBJ2-7; D is ambiguous. V lost 0 bases to trimming and J lost 1 base, with 7 bases between them. There are 14 residues in the CDR3. Germline CDR1 reads SGHAT; CDR2 reads FQNNGV. The CDR3 loop is CASSLDRLSYEQYF. For the CDR3, the DNA is TGTGCCAGCAGCTTAGATCGGCTATCCTACGAGCAGTACTTC.

This chain links TRBV29-1 with TRBJ1-2; the D is unclear. Between the trimmed V and J ends, which lost 3 bases and 6 bases, there was a span of 8 bases. CDR1 is SQVTM and CDR2 is ANQGSEA in the germline V gene. The CDR3 runs 11 residues. The CDR3 DNA reads TGCAGCGTTGACCCGGCAGATGGCTACACCTTC. Residues: CSVDPADGYTF. The variable domain in full, with the rest retrieved from reference TRBV29-1 and TRBJ1-2, is SAVISQKPSRDICQRGTSLTIQCQVDSQVTMMFWYRQQPGQSLTLIATANQGSEATYESGFVIDKFPISRPNLTFSTLTVSNMSPEDSSIYLCSVDPADGYTFGSGTRLTVV.

The J gene is TRBJ2-3, the V gene TRBV2; 8 positions match TRBD1. The CDR3 is 15 residues long. The germline CDR1 and CDR2 sequences are SNHLY and FYNNEI. With 3 bases clipped from V and 5 bases from J, the junction kept 7 bases outside the gene matches. In DNA form, the CDR3 reads TGTGCCAGCAGTGAGAGGCAGGGGGCAATAGATACGCAGTATTTT. It encodes CASSERQGAIDTQYF. Complete variable domain (other parts from reference TRBV2 and TRBJ2-3): EPEVTQTPSHQVTQMGQEVILRCVPISNHLYFYWYRQILGQKVEFLVSFYNNEISEKSEIFDDQFSVERPDGSNFTLKIRSTKLEDSAMYFCASSERQGAIDTQYFGPGTRLTVL.

This clonotype was seen many times. J is TRBJ2-3 and V is TRBV5-4; TRBD2 matches 12 bases. The CDR3 sequence is 20 residues long. The germline gives CDR1 SGHNT, CDR2 YYREEE (reference sequence). V trimming: 0 bases; J trimming: 3 bases; junction bases outside the gene matches: 14. The CDR3 sequence: CASSLDGVERLAGGTDTQYF. The DNA for the CDR3 is TGTGCCAGCAGCTTGGATGGAGTCGAGAGGCTAGCGGGAGGGACAGATACGCAGTATTTT.

The chain is built from TRBV3-1 and TRBJ2-3; 7 bases are shared with TRBD2. The junction had 3 bases not matched to a gene; V was cut back by 3 bases and J by 3 bases. Looked up from germline, CDR1 is LGHDT and CDR2 is YNNKEL (reference sequence). The CDR3 has 14 residues. CDR3 loop: CASSQGGSTDTQYF. The CDR3 DNA follows: TGTGCCAGCAGCCAGGGGGGGTCTACAGATACGCAGTATTTT.

V gene TRBV24-1 combines with J gene TRBJ2-5; TRBD1 aligns across 7 bases. V lost 4 bases and J lost 8; bases outside the gene matches: 3. The CDR3 length is 12 residues. Germline CDR1 reads KGHDR; CDR2 reads SFDVKD. The CDR3 region has the DNA TGTGCCACCAGTGAGGGGACAGCAACCCAGTACTTC. Translated: CATSEGTATQYF.

This clonotype occurred a few times. The genes are TRBV10-3 and TRBJ2-7; D remains ambiguous. V was pared by 0 bases and J by 2 bases, with 17 bases between. CDR3 length: 17 amino acids. Germline V gene data show CDR1 as ENHRY and CDR2 as SYGVKD. The CDR3 loop reads CAISESSPGQVAYEQYF. The CDR3 DNA reads as TGTGCCATCAGTGAGTCATCCCCTGGGCAGGTCGCCTACGAGCAGTACTTC.

This clonotype was observed many times. The chain recombines TRBV9 with TRBJ2-2; TRBD1 aligns across 7 bases. In germline, CDR1 is SGDLS, CDR2 YYNGEE. Losses at the gene ends were 4 bases for V and 5 bases for J; bases not matched to a gene: 8. The CDR3 consists of 15 residues. The CDR3 DNA follows: TGTGCCAGCAGCCCGTACAGGGGTGGGACCGGGGAGCTGTTTTTT. This translates into CASSPYRGGTGELFF.

This clonotype was seen a few times. The chain employs TRBV25-1 and TRBJ2-3; 9 bases are a match to TRBD2. The CDR3 has 14 residues. CDR1 and CDR2 (germline): MGHDK, SYGVNS. Unmatched junction bases numbered 5, after V lost 5 bases and J lost 5 bases. The CDR3 region is CASSISGGIDTQYF. CDR3 in DNA: TGTGCCAGCAGTATAAGCGGGGGGATAGATACGCAGTATTTT.

This clonotype was counted between two and nine times. The chain combines TRBV7-2 with TRBJ1-4; weak D call: TRBD1 (5 bases). The germline V gene encodes CDR1 SGHTA and CDR2 FQGNSA. Trimming shortened V by 4 bases and J by 5 bases, and 11 bases separated the two germline ends. The CDR3 runs to 14 residues. The CDR3 region is CASSYDSWNEKLFF. In DNA form, the CDR3 reads TGTGCCAGCAGCTACGACAGCTGGAATGAAAAACTGTTTTTT.